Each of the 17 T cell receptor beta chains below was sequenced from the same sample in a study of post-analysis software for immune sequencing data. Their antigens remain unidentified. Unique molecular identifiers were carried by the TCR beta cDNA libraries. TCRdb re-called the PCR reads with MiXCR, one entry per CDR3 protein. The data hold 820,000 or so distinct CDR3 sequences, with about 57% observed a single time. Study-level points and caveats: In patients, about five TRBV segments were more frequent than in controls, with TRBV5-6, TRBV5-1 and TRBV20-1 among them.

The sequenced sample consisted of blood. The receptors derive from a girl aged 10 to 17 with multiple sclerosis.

The CDR3 sequence is CASSAAWSNQPQHF. The CDR3 DNA reads as TGTGCCAGCAGCGCCGCGTGGAGCAATCAGCCCCAGCATTTT. The chain combines TRBV7-6 with TRBJ1-5, with D unresolved. CDR3 length equals 14 residues. Germline lookup yields CDR1 SGHVS and CDR2 FNYEAQ. The V end was cut by 5 bases, the J end by 1 base, with 9 bases between.

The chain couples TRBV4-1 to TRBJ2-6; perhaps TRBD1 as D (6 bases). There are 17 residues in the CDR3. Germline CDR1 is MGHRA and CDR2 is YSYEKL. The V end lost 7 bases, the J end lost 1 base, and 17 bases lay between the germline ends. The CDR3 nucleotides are TGCGCCAGCACGTGGGACACTATTATTTCTGGGGCCAACGTCCTGACTTTC. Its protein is CASTWDTIISGANVLTF.

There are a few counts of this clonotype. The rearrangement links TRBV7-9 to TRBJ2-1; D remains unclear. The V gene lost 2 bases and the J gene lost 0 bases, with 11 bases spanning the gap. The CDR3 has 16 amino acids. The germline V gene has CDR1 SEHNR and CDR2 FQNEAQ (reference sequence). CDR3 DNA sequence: TGTGCCAGCAGCTTATCGGACCAATTCTCCTACAATGAGCAGTTCTTC. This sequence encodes CASSLSDQFSYNEQFF.

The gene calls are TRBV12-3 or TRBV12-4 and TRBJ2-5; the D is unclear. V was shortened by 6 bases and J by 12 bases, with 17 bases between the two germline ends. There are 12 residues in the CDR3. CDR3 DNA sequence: TGTGCCAGCAGCCTTGGTCGTACCGAGGAGTACTTC. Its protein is CASSLGRTEEYF.

This chain's CDR3 is CASSLERPSYTEAFF. The CDR3 nucleotides read TGCGCCAGCAGCTTGGAAAGGCCAAGTTACACTGAAGCTTTCTTT. The J gene is TRBJ1-1, the V gene TRBV5-1; D call uncertain. V was clipped by 0 bases and J by 3 bases, with 12 bases between them. This CDR3 has 15 residues. Germline values: CDR1 SGHRS, CDR2 YFSETQ.

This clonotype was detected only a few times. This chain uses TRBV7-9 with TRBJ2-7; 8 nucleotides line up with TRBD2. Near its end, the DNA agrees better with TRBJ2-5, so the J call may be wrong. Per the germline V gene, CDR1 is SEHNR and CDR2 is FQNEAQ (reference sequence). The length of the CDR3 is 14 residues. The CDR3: CASSRRAGEETQYF. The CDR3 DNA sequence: TGTGCCAGCAGCCGAAGAGCGGGAGAAGAGACCCAGTACTTC.

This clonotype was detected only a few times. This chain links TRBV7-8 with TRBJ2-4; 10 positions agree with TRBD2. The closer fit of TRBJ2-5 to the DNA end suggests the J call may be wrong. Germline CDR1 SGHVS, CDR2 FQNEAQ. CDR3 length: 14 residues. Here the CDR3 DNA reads TGTGCCAGCAGCTTACTAGCGGGAGAAGAGACCCAGTACTTC. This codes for CASSLLAGEETQYF.

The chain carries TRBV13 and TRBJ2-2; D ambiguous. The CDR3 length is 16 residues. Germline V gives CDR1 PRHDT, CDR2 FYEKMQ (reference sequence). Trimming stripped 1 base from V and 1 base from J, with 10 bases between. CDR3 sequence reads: CASSLETSGNTGELFF. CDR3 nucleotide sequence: TGTGCCAGCAGCTTAGAAACCTCAGGGAACACCGGGGAGCTGTTTTTT. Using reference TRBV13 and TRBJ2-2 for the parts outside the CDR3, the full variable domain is AAGVIQSPRHLIKEKRETATLKCYPIPRHDTVYWYQQGPGQDPQFLISFYEKMQSDKGSIPDRFSAQQFSDYHSELNMSSLELGDSALYFCASSLETSGNTGELFFGEGSRLTVL.

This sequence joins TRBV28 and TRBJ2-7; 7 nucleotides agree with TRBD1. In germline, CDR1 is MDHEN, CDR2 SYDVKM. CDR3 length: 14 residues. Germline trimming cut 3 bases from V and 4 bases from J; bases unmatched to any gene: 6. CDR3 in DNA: TGTGCCAGCAGTTTTCGACCCAGGGGGTACGAGCAGTACTTC. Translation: CASSFRPRGYEQYF.

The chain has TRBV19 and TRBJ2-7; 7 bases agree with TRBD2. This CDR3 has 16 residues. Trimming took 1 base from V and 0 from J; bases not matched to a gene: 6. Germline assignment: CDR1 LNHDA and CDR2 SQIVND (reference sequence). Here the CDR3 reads CASSIAEGGSSYEQYF. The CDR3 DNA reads TGTGCCAGTAGTATAGCAGAGGGAGGGAGCTCCTACGAGCAGTACTTC.

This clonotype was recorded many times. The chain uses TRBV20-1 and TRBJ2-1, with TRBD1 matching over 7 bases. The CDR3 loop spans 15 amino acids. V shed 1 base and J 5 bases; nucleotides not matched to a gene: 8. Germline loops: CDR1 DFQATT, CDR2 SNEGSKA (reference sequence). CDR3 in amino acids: CSARGPGQNHNEQFF. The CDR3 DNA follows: TGCAGTGCTAGAGGACCGGGACAGAACCACAATGAGCAGTTCTTC.

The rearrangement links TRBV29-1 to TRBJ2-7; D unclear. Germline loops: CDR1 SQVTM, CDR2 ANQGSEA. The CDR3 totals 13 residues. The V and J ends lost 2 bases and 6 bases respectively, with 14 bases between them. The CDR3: CSVESGPGREQYF. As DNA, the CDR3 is TGCAGCGTTGAAAGTGGACCCGGTCGCGAGCAGTACTTC.

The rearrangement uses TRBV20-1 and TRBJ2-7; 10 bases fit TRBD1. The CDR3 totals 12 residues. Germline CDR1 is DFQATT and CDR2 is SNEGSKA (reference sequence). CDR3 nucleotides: TGCTCGGTCCGGGACAGGGGAAACGAGCAGTACTTC. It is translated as CSVRDRGNEQYF.

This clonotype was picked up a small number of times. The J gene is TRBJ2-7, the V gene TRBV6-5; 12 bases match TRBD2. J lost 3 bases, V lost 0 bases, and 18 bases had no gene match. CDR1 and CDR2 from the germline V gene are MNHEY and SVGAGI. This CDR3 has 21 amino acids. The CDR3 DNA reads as TGTGCCAGCAGTTACTCGAGTAAGGGGCTAGCGGGAGGGCCTATGCGCTACGAGCAGTACTTC. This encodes CASSYSSKGLAGGPMRYEQYF.

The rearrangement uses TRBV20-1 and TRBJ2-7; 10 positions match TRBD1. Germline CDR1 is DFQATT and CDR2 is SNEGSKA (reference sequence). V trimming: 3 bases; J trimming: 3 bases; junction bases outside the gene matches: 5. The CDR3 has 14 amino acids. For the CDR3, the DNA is TGCAGTGCTAGCTCGGGACAGGGGTTCTACGAGCAGTACTTC. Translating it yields CSASSGQGFYEQYF.

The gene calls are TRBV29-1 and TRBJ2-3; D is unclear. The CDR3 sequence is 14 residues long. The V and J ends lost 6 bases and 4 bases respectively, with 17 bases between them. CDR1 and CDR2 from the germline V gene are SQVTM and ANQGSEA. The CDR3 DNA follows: TGCAGCGTCAAAGAGTCATCCCGTGCAGATACGCAGTATTTT. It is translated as CSVKESSRADTQYF.

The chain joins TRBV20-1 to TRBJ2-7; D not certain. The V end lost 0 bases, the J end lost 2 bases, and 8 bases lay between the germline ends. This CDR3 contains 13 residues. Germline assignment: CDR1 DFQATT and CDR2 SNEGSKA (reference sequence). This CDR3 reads CSARDGSPYEQYF. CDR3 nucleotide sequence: TGCAGTGCTAGAGATGGGTCGCCCTACGAGCAGTACTTC.